These 8 T cell receptor beta chains share one sample of origin, sequenced in a study of blood T cell repertoires in COVID-19. Clones were read by immunoSEQ multiplex PCR, and TCRdb kept only the in-frame ones, dropping some. The sample records about 250,000 clones, around nine tenths being singletons. The sample comprised PBMCs or T cells enriched from blood (not recorded which). These receptors originate from a woman between 18 and 29 years old who had recovered from COVID-19.

The rearrangement links TRBV14 to TRBJ1-1, with TRBD1 identical over 8 bases. Looked up from germline, CDR1 is SGHDN and CDR2 is FVKESK. The trim removed 3 bases at V and 1 base at J, leaving 7 bases unmatched. The CDR3 loop spans 16 amino acids. The CDR3 sequence: CASSHTRDRRNTEAFF. The CDR3 DNA follows: TGTGCCAGCAGCCACACCCGGGACAGGCGGAACACTGAAGCTTTCTTT.

This chain uses TRBV6-1 with TRBJ1-4; D might be TRBD1 (5 bases). The CDR3 has 17 amino acids. The V end was cut by 4 bases, the J end by 0 bases, with 15 bases between. Germline-derived CDR1 and CDR2 are MNHNS and SASEGT. Here the CDR3 DNA reads TGTGCCAGCAGTGGGGTTCATGACAGCTCAACTAATGAAAAACTGTTTTTT. It yields the protein CASSGVHDSSTNEKLFF.

The gene calls are TRBV14 and TRBJ2-4, with 9 positions matching TRBD2. Germline V lookup: CDR1 SGHDN, CDR2 FVKESK. The CDR3 has 15 residues. V was clipped by 4 bases and J by 10 bases; unmatched bases: 11. The CDR3 coding sequence is TGTGCCAGCAGCCTTACCGGAGGTAGCGGGAGTATTCAGTACTTC. It is translated as CASSLTGGSGSIQYF.

The chain employs TRBV10-3 and TRBJ1-6; tentative D call: TRBD1 (5 bases). There are 14 residues in the CDR3. The V end lost 4 bases, the J end lost 6 bases, and 10 bases lay between the germline ends. Germline values: CDR1 ENHRY, CDR2 SYGVKD. CDR3 nucleotide sequence: TGTGCCATCAGTGTTGACAGTACTAATTCACCCCTCCACTTT. This codes for CAISVDSTNSPLHF.

The V gene is TRBV27, the J gene TRBJ2-7; no reliable D call. This CDR3 has 14 amino acids. The germline V and J ends were trimmed by 3 bases and 0 bases, with 9 bases remaining between them. Germline-derived CDR1 and CDR2 are MNHEY and SMNVEV (reference sequence). CDR3 residues: CASSFWQNSYEQYF. The CDR3 coding sequence is TGTGCCAGCAGTTTCTGGCAGAACTCCTACGAGCAGTACTTC.

This clone showed up just a few times. The J gene is TRBJ2-5, the V gene TRBV25-1; 10 nucleotides align to TRBD1. Trimming removed 6 bases from V and 7 bases from J; junction bases left unmatched: 11. This CDR3 is built from 15 residues. CDR1 and CDR2 (germline): MGHDK, SYGVNS. The DNA of the CDR3 is TGTGCCAGCAGGGCTTACGGGACAGGGGTTGCGACCCAGTACTTC. It yields the protein CASRAYGTGVATQYF.

About this clone: This sample also contains other DNA sequences that code for the same CDR3. The chain joins TRBV3-1 (or the pseudogene TRBV3-2) to TRBJ1-1; a possible D gene is TRBD1 (6 bases). V lost 0 bases, J lost 6 bases, and 11 bases lay in between. Germline V gene sequence: CDR1 LGHDT, CDR2 YNNKEL (reference sequence). The CDR3 extends over 14 amino acids. The CDR3 DNA reads as TGTGCCAGCAGCCAAGAGGACAGAAGGGCTGAAGCTTTCTTT. This sequence encodes CASSQEDRRAEAFF.

The rearrangement joins TRBV16 to TRBJ2-2, with D possibly matching TRBD2 (5 bases). Germline CDR1 reads KGHSY; CDR2 reads FQNENV. The CDR3 extends over 15 amino acids. V was shortened by 1 base and J by 4 bases, with 10 bases between the two germline ends. Here the CDR3 DNA reads TGTGCCAGCAGCCAATTATCGGGGTTCACCGGGGAGCTGTTTTTT. Translated: CASSQLSGFTGELFF.